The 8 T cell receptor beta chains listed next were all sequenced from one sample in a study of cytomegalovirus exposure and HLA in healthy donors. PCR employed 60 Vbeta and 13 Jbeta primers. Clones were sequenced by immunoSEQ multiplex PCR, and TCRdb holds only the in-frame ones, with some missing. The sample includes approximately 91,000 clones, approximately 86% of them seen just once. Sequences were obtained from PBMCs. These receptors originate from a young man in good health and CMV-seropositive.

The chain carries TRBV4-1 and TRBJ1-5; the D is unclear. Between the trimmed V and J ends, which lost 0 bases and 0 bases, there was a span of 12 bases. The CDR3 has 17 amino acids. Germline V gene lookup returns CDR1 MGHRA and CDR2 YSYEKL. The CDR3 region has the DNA TGCGCCAGCAGCCAAGAGGTTTCGGTTTATAGCAATCAGCCCCAGCATTTT. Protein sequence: CASSQEVSVYSNQPQHF.

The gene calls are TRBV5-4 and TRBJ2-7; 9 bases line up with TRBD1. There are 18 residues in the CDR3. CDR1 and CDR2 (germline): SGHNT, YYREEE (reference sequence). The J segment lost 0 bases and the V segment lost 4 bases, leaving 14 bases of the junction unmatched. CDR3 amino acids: CASSPGGGTGGISYEQYF. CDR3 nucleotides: TGTGCCAGCAGCCCTGGAGGGGGCACAGGGGGCATCTCCTACGAGCAGTACTTC.

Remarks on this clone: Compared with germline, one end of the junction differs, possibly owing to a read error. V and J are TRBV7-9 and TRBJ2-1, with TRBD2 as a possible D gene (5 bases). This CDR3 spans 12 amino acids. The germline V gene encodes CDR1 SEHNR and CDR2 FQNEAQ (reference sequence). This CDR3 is CSSSPIANEQFF. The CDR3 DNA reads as TGTTCCAGCAGTCCCATAGCGAATGAGCAGTTCTTC.

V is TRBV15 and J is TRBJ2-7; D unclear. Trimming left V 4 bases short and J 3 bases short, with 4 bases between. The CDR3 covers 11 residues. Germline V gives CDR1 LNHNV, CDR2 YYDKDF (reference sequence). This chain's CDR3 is CATSNRYEQYF. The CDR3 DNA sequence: TGTGCCACCAGCAATCGCTACGAGCAGTACTTC. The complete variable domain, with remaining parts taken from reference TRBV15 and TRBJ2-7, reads DAMVIQNPRYQVTQFGKPVTLSCSQTLNHNVMYWYQQKSSQAPKLLFHYYDKDFNNEADTPDNFQSRRPNTSFCFLDIRSPGLGDTAMYLCATSNRYEQYFGPGTRLTVT.

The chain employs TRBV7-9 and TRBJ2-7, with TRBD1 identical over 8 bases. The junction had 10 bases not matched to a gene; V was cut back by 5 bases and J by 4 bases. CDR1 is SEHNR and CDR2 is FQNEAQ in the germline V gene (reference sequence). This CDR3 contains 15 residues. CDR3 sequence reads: CASSPDRGYEYEQYF. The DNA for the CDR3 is TGTGCCAGCAGCCCCGACAGGGGCTACGAGTACGAGCAGTACTTC.

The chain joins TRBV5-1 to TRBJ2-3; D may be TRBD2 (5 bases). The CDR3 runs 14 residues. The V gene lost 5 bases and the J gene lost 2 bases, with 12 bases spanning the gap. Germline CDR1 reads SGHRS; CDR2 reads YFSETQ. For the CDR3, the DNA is TGCGCCAGCAGGAGAGAGGGCCCCACAGATACGCAGTATTTT. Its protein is CASRREGPTDTQYF.

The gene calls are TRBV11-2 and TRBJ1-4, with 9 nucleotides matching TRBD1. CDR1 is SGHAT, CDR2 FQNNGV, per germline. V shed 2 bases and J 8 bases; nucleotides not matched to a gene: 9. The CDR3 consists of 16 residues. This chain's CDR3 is CASSLYRGRFGEKLFF. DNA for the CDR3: TGTGCCAGCAGCTTATACAGGGGGCGATTTGGGGAAAAACTGTTTTTT.

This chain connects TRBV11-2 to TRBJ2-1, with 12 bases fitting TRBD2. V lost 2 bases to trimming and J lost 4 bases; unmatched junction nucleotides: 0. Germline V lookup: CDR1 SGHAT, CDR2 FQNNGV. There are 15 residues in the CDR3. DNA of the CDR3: TGTGCCAGCAGCTTACTAGCGGGAGGGTACAATGAGCAGTTCTTC. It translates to CASSLLAGGYNEQFF.